These 20 T cell receptor beta chains were all obtained from the same sample, sequenced in a study of OX40 agonist ivuxolimab in advanced cancers. Clones were sequenced by immunoSEQ multiplex PCR, and TCRdb holds only the in-frame ones, with some missing. The repertoire includes about 82,000 clones, roughly 90% of them detected once, and about 0.7% sits in the top ten. The sequenced sample was CD4+ or CD8+ T cells sorted from blood, obtained in a trial of the OX40 agonist ivuxolimab. The receptors were gathered from an adult with an advanced solid tumor such as melanoma, head and neck, liver or kidney cancer.

This clone came up once. This chain connects TRBV6-1 to TRBJ2-7, with a tentative D call TRBD1 (5 bases). Between the trimmed V and J ends, which lost 5 bases and 2 bases, there was a span of 10 bases. Germline CDR1 is MNHNS and CDR2 is SASEGT. The CDR3 is 13 amino acids. This CDR3 is CASSNQGTYEQYF. The CDR3 DNA follows: TGTGCCAGCAGTAACCAGGGTACCTACGAGCAGTACTTC.

CDR3 in amino acids: CASSVNRGFTEAFF. The DNA for the CDR3 is TGTGCCAGCAGCGTTAACAGGGGGTTCACTGAAGCTTTCTTT. The chain combines TRBV11-2 with TRBJ1-1, with 8 bases fitting TRBD1. With V trimmed by 5 bases and J by 4 bases, 6 bases remained unmatched. This CDR3 comprises 14 residues. Germline loops: CDR1 SGHAT, CDR2 FQNNGV.

This rearrangement joins TRBV6-1 to TRBJ2-5; 8 bases are a match to TRBD1. The germline V gene has CDR1 MNHNS and CDR2 SASEGT. CDR3 length equals 13 residues. The junction had 0 bases not matched to a gene; V was cut back by 6 bases and J by 0 bases. In DNA, the CDR3 is TGTGCCAGCAGGGACAGGGACCAAGAGACCCAGTACTTC. Translation gives CASRDRDQETQYF.

The chain combines TRBV9 with TRBJ2-5; tentative D call: TRBD2 (7 bases). V was trimmed by 4 bases and J by 4 bases, leaving 14 bases between them. CDR3 length equals 14 residues. The germline V gene encodes CDR1 SGDLS and CDR2 YYNGEE. The chain's CDR3 is CASSSRGEGETQYF. CDR3 DNA: TGTGCCAGCAGCTCGAGGGGGGAGGGAGAGACCCAGTACTTC.

V is TRBV2 and J is TRBJ1-2, with 9 positions matching TRBD1. The CDR3 runs to 13 residues. The V and J ends lost 4 bases and 6 bases, in that order; junction bases with no gene match: 3. Looked up from germline, CDR1 is SNHLY and CDR2 is FYNNEI. CDR3 coding DNA: TGTGCCAGCAGTGGGGACAGGGAGCATGGCTACACCTTC. Translated: CASSGDREHGYTF.

V and J are TRBV30 and TRBJ1-1; tentatively, D is TRBD1 (5 bases). The CDR3 sequence is 13 residues long. CDR1 GTSNPN and CDR2 SVGIG come from the germline V gene (reference sequence). Trimming cost V 7 bases and J 1 base, with 13 bases left between them. CDR3 sequence: CASIGQSNTEAFF. As DNA, the CDR3 is TGTGCCTCCATAGGACAATCGAACACTGAAGCTTTCTTT.

This clone has more than one count but fewer than ten. The J gene is TRBJ1-3, the V gene TRBV7-9, with no clear D. This CDR3 has 14 residues. The germline CDR1 and CDR2 sequences are SEHNR and FQNEAQ (reference sequence). Between the trimmed V and J ends, which lost 0 bases and 4 bases, there was a span of 7 bases. Written as DNA, the CDR3 is TGTGCCAGCAGCTTAGCGTCCGAAGGAAACACCATATATTTT. It translates to CASSLASEGNTIYF.

This chain connects TRBV19 to TRBJ1-5; no definite D call. The V end was cut by 8 bases, the J end by 1 base, with 9 bases between. The germline CDR1 and CDR2 sequences are LNHDA and SQIVND (reference sequence). CDR3 length: 13 residues. The CDR3 reads CASQQRSNQPQHF. CDR3 sequence (DNA): TGTGCCAGTCAACAGAGAAGCAATCAGCCCCAGCATTTT.

The V and J genes are TRBV10-3 and TRBJ1-1; possibly TRBD1 for D (6 bases). Germline lookup yields CDR1 ENHRY and CDR2 SYGVKD. V gave up 0 bases and J gave up 0 bases, with 11 bases separating them. The CDR3 consists of 16 residues. The CDR3 reads CAISESPDRLNTEAFF. The DNA for the CDR3 is TGTGCCATCAGTGAGTCTCCGGACAGACTGAACACTGAAGCTTTCTTT.

This clone has only one observation. The CDR3 DNA sequence: TGTGCCAGCAGTTACTCTACGGCCCAACCGGATGAAAAACTGTTTTTT. Translated: CASSYSTAQPDEKLFF. This chain connects TRBV6-5 to TRBJ1-4, with D uncertain. CDR1 and CDR2 (germline): MNHEY, SVGAGI. The CDR3 spans 16 residues. Trimming stripped 0 bases from V and 6 bases from J, with 14 bases between.

This sequence joins TRBV6-1 and TRBJ2-2; D perhaps matches TRBD2 (5 bases). Looked up from germline, CDR1 is MNHNS and CDR2 is SASEGT. CDR3 length equals 15 residues. The V and J ends lost 6 bases and 0 bases respectively, with 11 bases between them. The CDR3 DNA sequence: TGTGCCAGCAGACCGGGGTCGGCGAACACCGGGGAGCTGTTTTTT. It specifies CASRPGSANTGELFF.

The genes are TRBV19 and TRBJ2-7, with 10 bases lining up with TRBD1. With V trimmed by 4 bases and J by 4 bases, 4 bases remained unmatched. The CDR3 length is 14 residues. Germline lookup yields CDR1 LNHDA and CDR2 SQIVND (reference sequence). This CDR3 reads CASSTPGQGYEQYF. In DNA form, the CDR3 reads TGTGCCAGTAGTACTCCGGGACAGGGGTACGAGCAGTACTTC.

This clone was detected only a few times. The genes are TRBV5-1 and TRBJ1-1; the D is unclear. Germline V lookup: CDR1 SGHRS, CDR2 YFSETQ. This CDR3 has 13 amino acids. Trimming shortened V by 6 bases and J by 1 base, and 10 bases separated the two germline ends. The CDR3 DNA is TGCGCCAGCACCGAGGACGGGAACACTGAAGCTTTCTTT. It yields the protein CASTEDGNTEAFF.

The chain links TRBV30 to TRBJ2-1, with 13 bases fitting TRBD2. V trimming: 0 bases; J trimming: 7 bases; junction bases outside the gene matches: 3. Germline V gene lookup returns CDR1 GTSNPN and CDR2 SVGIG (reference sequence). This CDR3 region has 15 residues. The CDR3 sequence is CAWSVGTSGINEQFF. The DNA of the CDR3 is TGTGCCTGGAGTGTGGGGACTAGCGGGATAAATGAGCAGTTCTTC. The whole variable domain, filled in from reference TRBV30 and TRBJ2-1, reads SQTIHQWPATLVQPVGSPLSLECTVEGTSNPNLYWYRQAAGRGLQLLFYSVGIGQISSEVPQNLSASRPQDRQFILSSKKLLLSDSGFYLCAWSVGTSGINEQFFGPGTRLTVL.

The count of this clone is one. The chain links TRBV30 to TRBJ1-5; 8 bases match TRBD1. Germline V gene sequence: CDR1 GTSNPN, CDR2 SVGIG (reference sequence). With 5 bases clipped from V and 2 bases from J, the junction kept 5 bases outside the gene matches. There are 14 residues in the CDR3. The CDR3 DNA follows: TGTGCCTGGGACAGGGGAATGGGCAATCAGCCCCAGCATTTT. It yields the protein CAWDRGMGNQPQHF.

The genes are TRBV5-4 and TRBJ2-3, with D uncertain. Looked up from germline, CDR1 is SGHNT and CDR2 is YYREEE (reference sequence). CDR3 length equals 15 residues. V shed 1 base and J shed 4 bases, with 13 bases lying between them. In nucleotides, the CDR3 is TGTGCCAGCAGCTTGAGTTGGGCGTCGGCAGATACGCAGTATTTT. Its protein is CASSLSWASADTQYF.

The chain recombines TRBV10-2 with TRBJ2-1; the match to TRBD1 covers 7 bases. Germline trimming cut 6 bases from V and 10 bases from J; bases unmatched to any gene: 9. This CDR3 is built from 13 residues. Germline V lookup: CDR1 WSHSY, CDR2 SAAADI. CDR3 sequence reads: CASRTSVRGEQFF. CDR3 nucleotides: TGCGCCAGCAGGACCAGCGTCAGGGGGGAGCAGTTCTTC.

A word on this clone: Germline is not matched at one junction end, which may reflect a read error. V is TRBV7-7 and J is TRBJ2-5; 9 positions match TRBD1. Germline assignment: CDR1 SSHAT and CDR2 FNYEAQ (reference sequence). This CDR3 has 17 amino acids. CDR3 bases: TGTGCTAGCAGCTTAGGACCTGAGCGGGACAGGGACGAGACCCAGTACTTC. It yields the protein CASSLGPERDRDETQYF.

V gene TRBV19 combines with J gene TRBJ2-3, with D possibly matching TRBD1 (5 bases). CDR1 is LNHDA and CDR2 is SQIVND in the germline V gene (reference sequence). CDR3 length: 14 residues. The V and J ends lost 8 bases and 0 bases respectively, with 12 bases between them. CDR3 DNA sequence: TGTGCCAGTTGGGGCCCCGGTAGCACAGATACGCAGTATTTT. Amino acids: CASWGPGSTDTQYF.

The chain combines TRBV4-1 with TRBJ1-3; tentative D call: TRBD1 (5 bases). The CDR3 spans 18 residues. Trimming pared 0 bases from V and 0 bases from J, leaving 15 bases between. CDR1 and CDR2 from the germline V gene are MGHRA and YSYEKL. As DNA, the CDR3 is TGCGCCAGCAGCCAAGACTCCGCCAGGGCCTACTCTGGAAACACCATATATTTT. The encoded protein is CASSQDSARAYSGNTIYF.